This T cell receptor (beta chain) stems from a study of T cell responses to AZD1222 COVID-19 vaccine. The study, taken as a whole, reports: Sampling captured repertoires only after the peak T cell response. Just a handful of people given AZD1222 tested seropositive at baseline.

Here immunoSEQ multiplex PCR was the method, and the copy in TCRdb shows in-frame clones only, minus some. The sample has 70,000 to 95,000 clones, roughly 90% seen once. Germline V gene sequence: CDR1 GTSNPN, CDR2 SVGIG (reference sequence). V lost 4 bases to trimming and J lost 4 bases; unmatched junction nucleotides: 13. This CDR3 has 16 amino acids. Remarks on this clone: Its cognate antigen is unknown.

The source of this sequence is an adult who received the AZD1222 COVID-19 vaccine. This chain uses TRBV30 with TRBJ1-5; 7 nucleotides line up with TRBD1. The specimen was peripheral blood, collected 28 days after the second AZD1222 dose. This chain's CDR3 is CAWTRFPGGSNQPQHF. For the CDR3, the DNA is TGTGCCTGGACCCGATTCCCAGGGGGATCAAATCAGCCCCAGCATTTT.